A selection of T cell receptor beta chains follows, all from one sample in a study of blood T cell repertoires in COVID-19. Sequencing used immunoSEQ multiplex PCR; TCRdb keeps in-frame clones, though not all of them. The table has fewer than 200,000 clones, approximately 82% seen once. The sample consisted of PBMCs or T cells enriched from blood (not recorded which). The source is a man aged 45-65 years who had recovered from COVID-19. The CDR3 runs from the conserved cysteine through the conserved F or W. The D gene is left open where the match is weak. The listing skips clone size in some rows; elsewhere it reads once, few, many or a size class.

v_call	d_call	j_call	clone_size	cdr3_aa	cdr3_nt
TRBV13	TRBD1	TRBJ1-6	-	CASSLGTGGSPLHF	TGTGCCAGCAGCTTAGGGACAGGGGGCTCACCCCTCCACTTT
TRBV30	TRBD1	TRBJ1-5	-	CAWEGQGAVFNQPQHF	TGTGCCTGGGAGGGACAGGGGGCGGTTTTCAATCAGCCCCAGCATTTT
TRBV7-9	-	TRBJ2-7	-	CASSFLVYEQYF	TGTGCCAGCAGCTTTCTCGTATACGAGCAGTACTTC
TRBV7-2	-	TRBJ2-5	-	CASSLVAAPGETQYF	TGTGCCAGCAGCTTAGTGGCCGCCCCGGGGGAGACCCAGTACTTC
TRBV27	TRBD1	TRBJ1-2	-	CASSLRQGWVGGYTF	TGTGCCAGCAGTCTTCGACAGGGGTGGGTGGGAGGCTACACCTTC
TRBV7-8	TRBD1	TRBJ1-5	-	CASSSRQGLSNQPQHF	TGTGCCAGCAGCTCACGACAGGGTTTAAGCAATCAGCCCCAGCATTTT
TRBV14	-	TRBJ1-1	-	CASSQGGGTTEAFF	TGTGCCAGCAGCCAAGGTGGGGGGACCACTGAAGCTTTCTTT
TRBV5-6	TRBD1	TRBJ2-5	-	CASSWAGTGGLKTQYF	TGTGCCAGCAGCTGGGCCGGGACAGGGGGCTTAAAGACCCAGTACTTC
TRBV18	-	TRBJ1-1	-	CASSPQREEAFF	TGTGCCAGCTCACCACAGAGGGAGGAAGCTTTCTTT
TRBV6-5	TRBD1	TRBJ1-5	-	CASSRDRGIGQPQHF	TGTGCCAGCAGTCGGGACAGGGGGATTGGGCAGCCCCAGCATTTT
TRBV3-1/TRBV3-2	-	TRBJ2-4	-	CASSQRGAEAKNIQYF	TGTGCCAGCAGCCAGCGGGGCGCAGAAGCCAAAAACATTCAGTACTTC
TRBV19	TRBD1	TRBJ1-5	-	CASSGTGNSNQPQHF	TGTGCCAGTAGTGGGACAGGTAATAGCAATCAGCCCCAGCATTTT
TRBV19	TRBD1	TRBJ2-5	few	CASSIGGTGEETQYF	TGTGCCAGTAGTATAGGAGGGACAGGGGAAGAGACCCAGTACTTC
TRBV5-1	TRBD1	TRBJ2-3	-	CASSRQGTTDTQYF	TGCGCCAGCAGCCGACAGGGCACCACAGATACGCAGTATTTT
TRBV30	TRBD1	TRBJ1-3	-	CAWRGNRGAGNTIYF	TGTGCCTGGAGGGGGAACAGGGGCGCTGGAAACACCATATATTTT
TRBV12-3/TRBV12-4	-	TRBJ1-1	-	CASSLNRGRAFF	TGTGCCAGCAGTTTAAATAGGGGCCGAGCTTTCTTT
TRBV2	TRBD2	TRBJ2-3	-	CASSVAGGTSTDTQYF	TGTGCCAGCAGTGTTGCGGGGGGGACTAGCACAGATACGCAGTATTTT
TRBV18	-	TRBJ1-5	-	CASSISSGNQPQHF	TGTGCCAGCTCAATTTCATCGGGCAATCAGCCCCAGCATTTT
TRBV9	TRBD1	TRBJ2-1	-	CASSTGGNEQFF	TGTGCCAGCAGTACAGGGGGCAATGAGCAGTTCTTC
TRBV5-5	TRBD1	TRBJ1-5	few	CASSVDRDQPQHF	TGTGCCAGCAGCGTCGACAGGGATCAGCCCCAGCATTTT
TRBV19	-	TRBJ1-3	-	CASSMTFSGNTIYF	TGTGCCAGTAGTATGACATTCTCTGGAAACACCATATATTTT
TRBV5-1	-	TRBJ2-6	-	CASSLTTFGANVLTF	-
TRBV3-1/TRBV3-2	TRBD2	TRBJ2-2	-	CASSQDPAGGPNTGELFF	TGTGCCAGCAGCCAAGATCCAGCGGGGGGCCCGAACACCGGGGAGCTGTTTTTT
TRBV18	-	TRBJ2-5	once	CASSFAGSRSETQYF	TGTGCCAGCTCCTTTGCAGGGTCTCGGTCGGAGACCCAGTACTTC
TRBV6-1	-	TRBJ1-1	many	CASSEQVTTEAFF	TGTGCCAGCAGTGAACAGGTCACGACTGAAGCTTTCTTT
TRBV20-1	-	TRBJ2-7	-	CSASTHSYEQYF	TGCAGTGCTAGTACCCACAGCTACGAGCAGTACTTC
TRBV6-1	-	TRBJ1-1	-	CASSDRTGVIGTEAFF	TGTGCCAGCAGTGACAGGACGGGGGTTATCGGCACTGAAGCTTTCTTT
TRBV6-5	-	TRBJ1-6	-	CASSYSDGNNSPLHF	TGTGCCAGCAGTTACTCAGACGGGAATAATTCACCCCTCCACTTT
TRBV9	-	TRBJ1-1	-	CASSPWGDVEAFF	TGTGCCAGCAGCCCCTGGGGAGACGTTGAAGCTTTCTTT
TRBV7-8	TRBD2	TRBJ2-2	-	CASSLAGTSSPTGELFF	TGTGCCAGCAGCTTAGCCGGGACTAGCAGTCCCACCGGGGAGCTGTTTTTT
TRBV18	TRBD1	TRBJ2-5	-	CASSPLTGGGETQYF	TGTGCCAGCTCACCATTGACAGGGGGGGGAGAGACCCAGTACTTC
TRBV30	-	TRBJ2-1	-	CAWSVQGNEQFF	TGTGCCTGGAGTGTTCAGGGGAATGAGCAGTTCTTC
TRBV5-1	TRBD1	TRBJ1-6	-	CASSAGQGRSPLHF	TGCGCCAGCAGCGCCGGACAGGGGCGATCACCCCTCCACTTT
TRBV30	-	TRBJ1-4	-	CAWSVSGGGGEKLFF	TGTGCCTGGAGTGTATCGGGGGGAGGAGGTGAAAAACTGTTTTTT
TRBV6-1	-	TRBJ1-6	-	CASSEGTPYNSPLHF	TGTGCCAGCAGTGAAGGGACACCTTATAATTCACCCCTCCACTTT
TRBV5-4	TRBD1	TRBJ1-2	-	CASGDRVNYGYTF	TGTGCCAGCGGGGACAGGGTGAACTATGGCTACACCTTC
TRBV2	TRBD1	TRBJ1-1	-	CASLLTGANTEAFF	TGTGCCAGCCTCCTAACAGGGGCGAACACTGAAGCTTTCTTT
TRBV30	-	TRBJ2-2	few	CAWSVGRVAAGELFF	TGTGCCTGGAGTGTCGGCAGGGTGGCAGCCGGGGAGCTGTTTTTT